This TCR beta chain was identified in a study of CD8 T cells in Susac syndrome. On the study more broadly: Among sequenced Susac syndrome patients, over 5 had active disease and roughly eight were in remission.

Reverse transcription of about 0.5 to 1 ug RNA was carried out with random hexamers. immunoSEQ multiplex PCR amplified TCR beta CDR3 across 54 Vbeta, 13 Jbeta. One entry per CDR3 protein, called by TCRdb with MiXCR from the immunoSEQ multiplex PCR reads. Here the sample spans 150,000 to 180,000 distinct CDR3 sequences, 90% to 95% being singletons. Points on this clonotype: The antigen is not known.

J was trimmed by 4 bases and V by 0 bases; bases with no gene match: 0. The CDR3 has 14 amino acids. Germline V CDR1 and CDR2: SGHRS, YFSETQ. Study-wide results and limits: In Susac patients, clonal expansion was not detected in CD4+ cells.

The CD8+ and CD4+ T cells were isolated magnetically using a negative isolation approach, whereas the TEMRA cells were enriched by FACS. J is TRBJ2-5 and V is TRBV5-1, with 10 bases that match TRBD2. This TCR was recovered from a human donor with Susac syndrome. What was sequenced was CD4+ T cells from PBMCs. CDR3 sequence reads: CASSLGLAGETQYF. CDR3 DNA sequence: TGCGCCAGCAGCTTGGGACTAGCGGGAGAGACCCAGTACTTC.